The rows below give T cell receptor beta chains drawn from one sample of a study of memory CD4+ T cells and cytomegalovirus serostatus. Some clones are missing from TCRdb's copy, which holds only in-frame ones; the method was immunoSEQ multiplex PCR. The sample gives some 48,000 clones, roughly 80% of which show up once; 0.85% to 0.95% is in the top ten. The sequencing sample was made of memory CD4+ T cells from blood. The source is an adult in good health and CMV-seronegative. Each CDR3 is given with its conserved first and last residue. D genes are given only for firm matches. Expanded clones are given a class, and other clones once, few, many or no size at all.

>NA|NA|TRBJ1-2|TRBV6-6
TGTGCCAGCAGTAAGCTCGGAAACTATGGCTACACCTTC
CASSKLGNYGYTF
>TRBD2|NA|TRBJ2-3|TRBV7-2
TGTGCCAGCAGCTTGTCTAGCGGGGGGGCCGCAGATACGCAGTATTTT
CASSLSSGGAADTQYF
>NA|NA|TRBJ1-5|TRBV6-6
TGTGCCAGCAGGGCCCGGACAGTTGACAATCAGCCCCAGCATTTT
CASRARTVDNQPQHF
>NA|NA|TRBJ2-7|TRBV5-1
TGCGCCAGCAGCCCTCATTCCGGGACATTCTACGAGCAGTACTTC
CASSPHSGTFYEQYF
>TRBD1|NA|TRBJ2-7|TRBV28
TGTGCCAGCAGTTATGAAACCTCGCTGGGATGGGAAGACAGGGGTAATCAATACGAGCAGTACTTC
CASSYETSLGWEDRGNQYEQYF
>TRBD1|NA|TRBJ2-5|TRBV28
TGTGCCAGCAGCCTCGCGTCAGGACAGGGGGGAGAGACCCAGTACTTC
CASSLASGQGGETQYF
>NA|NA|TRBJ2-7|TRBV28
TGTGCCAGCAGTTTGTTCCGACAGGCCCTCTACGAGCAGTACTTC
CASSLFRQALYEQYF
>NA|few|TRBJ2-3|TRBV2
TGTGCCAGCAGGGTCCCCGGCCACCGGGACTGGAATACAGATACGCAGTATTTT
CASRVPGHRDWNTDTQYF
>NA|NA|TRBJ2-3|TRBV6-1
TGTGCCAGCAGTGAAGCTGGTAGCCAAGTAGATACGCAGTATTTT
CASSEAGSQVDTQYF
>NA|NA|TRBJ2-7|TRBV9
TGTGCCAGCAGCGTAGGATTTGAAAACTACGAGCAGTACTTC
CASSVGFENYEQYF
>TRBD2|NA|TRBJ2-3|TRBV7-2
TGTGCCAGCAGCCCTCTAGCGGGGGGCCAGACAGATACGCAGTATTTT
CASSPLAGGQTDTQYF
>NA|NA|TRBJ1-2|TRBV28
TGTGCCAGCAGTTTATCCTCCGTCGGCTACACCTTC
CASSLSSVGYTF
>NA|NA|TRBJ2-1|TRBV5-4
TGTGCCAGCAGCTTGGACCCAGGGGCCAATGAGCAGTTCTTC
CASSLDPGANEQFF
>TRBD1|NA|TRBJ1-4|TRBV5-6
TGTGCCAGCAGCTTACAGGGGGCAGGCGAAAAACTGTTTTTT
CASSLQGAGEKLFF
>TRBD1|once|TRBJ2-3|TRBV5-6
TGTGCCAGCAGCTTGGGGACAGGGCTGCCCACAGATACGCAGTATTTT
CASSLGTGLPTDTQYF
>NA|NA|TRBJ1-2|TRBV6-6
TGTGCCAGCGGGGATAGATATGGCTACACCTTC
CASGDRYGYTF
>TRBD1|few|TRBJ1-5|TRBV2
TGTGCCAGCGGCTCGACAGGGCTTCACCAGCCCCAGCATTTT
CASGSTGLHQPQHF
>NA|NA|TRBJ1-4|TRBV6-1
TGTGCCAGCAGTGAATTGGGCCCTTCTAATGAAAAACTGTTTTTT
CASSELGPSNEKLFF